The 21 T cell receptor beta chains below were found in one sample sequenced in a study of blood T cell repertoires in COVID-19. Clones were read by immunoSEQ multiplex PCR, and TCRdb kept only the in-frame ones, dropping some. The sample yields roughly 220,000 clones, approximately 90% seen once. Source material: PBMCs or T cells enriched from blood (not recorded which). These receptor sequences come from a woman aged 40 to 50 with acute COVID-19.

The chain links TRBV5-1 to TRBJ2-3; TRBD2 matches at 9 bases. J gave up 1 base and V 5 bases, and 5 bases lay outside the gene matches. Germline V gene sequence: CDR1 SGHRS, CDR2 YFSETQ. This CDR3 region has 15 residues. The CDR3 bases are TGCGCCAGCAGACTGACTAGCGGAGGCACAGATACGCAGTATTTT. Its translation: CASRLTSGGTDTQYF.

This rearrangement joins TRBV6-1 to TRBJ2-2; perhaps TRBD2 as D (6 bases). The V end was cut by 2 bases, the J end by 3 bases, with 19 bases between. Germline values: CDR1 MNHNS, CDR2 SASEGT. The CDR3 totals 18 residues. CDR3 in amino acids: CASSEFHGKRAYTGELFF. The CDR3 bases are TGTGCCAGCAGTGAATTCCACGGGAAGCGGGCATACACCGGGGAGCTGTTTTTT.

The V and J genes are TRBV5-6 and TRBJ2-1; tentative D call: TRBD1 (6 bases). CDR1 and CDR2 (germline): SGHDT, YYEEEE. Trimming took 0 bases from V and 3 from J, leaving 10 bases between them. The CDR3 covers 15 residues. CDR3 loop: CASSLDREDYNEQFF. The CDR3, as DNA: TGTGCCAGCAGCTTGGACAGGGAAGACTACAATGAGCAGTTCTTC. Based on the CDR3 plus reference TRBV5-6 and TRBJ2-1, the full variable domain is DAGVTQSPTHLIKTRGQQVTLRCSPKSGHDTVSWYQQALGQGPQFIFQYYEEEERQRGNFPDRFSGHQFPNYSSELNVNALLLGDSALYLCASSLDREDYNEQFFGPGTRLTVL.

V usage is TRBV5-5 and J usage is TRBJ1-5; no reliable D call. Trimming left V 4 bases short and J 1 base short, with 12 bases between. This CDR3 is built from 15 residues. Germline-derived CDR1 and CDR2 are SGHKS and YYEKEE (reference sequence). CDR3 DNA sequence: TGTGCCAGCAGCGATCCCCGGAGGAGCAATCAGCCCCAGCATTTT. Amino acid sequence: CASSDPRRSNQPQHF.

The chain joins TRBV19 to TRBJ1-6; D call uncertain. The V gene's germline CDR1 is LNHDA and CDR2 SQIVND (reference sequence). The CDR3 has 15 amino acids. V lost 6 bases and J 0 bases, leaving 9 bases between the germline ends. For the CDR3, the DNA is TGTGCCAGTAGGGGAGCAGGCTCCTATAATTCACCCCTCCACTTT. Protein: CASRGAGSYNSPLHF. The full variable domain, completed using reference TRBV19 and TRBJ1-6, is DGGITQSPKYLFRKEGQNVTLSCEQNLNHDAMYWYRQDPGQGLRLIYYSQIVNDFQKGDIAEGYSVSREKKESFPLTVTSAQKNPTAFYLCASRGAGSYNSPLHFGNGTRLTVT.

The chain is built from TRBV5-4 and TRBJ1-2; 10 bases align to TRBD1. J lost 4 bases, V lost 2 bases, and 8 bases had no gene match. This CDR3 comprises 16 residues. The germline V gene encodes CDR1 SGHNT and CDR2 YYREEE (reference sequence). The CDR3 protein is CASSLPTGGAGYGYTF. The CDR3 region has the DNA TGTGCCAGCAGCTTACCGACAGGGGGCGCGGGCTATGGCTACACCTTC.

This chain uses TRBV3-1 (or the pseudogene TRBV3-2) with TRBJ2-1, with a weak D call TRBD2 (6 bases). The CDR3 has 14 amino acids. V shed 4 bases and J shed 3 bases, with 10 bases lying between them. Germline CDR1 reads LGHDT; CDR2 reads YNNKEL (reference sequence). The CDR3 sequence is CASSPPGGYNEQFF. Written as DNA, the CDR3 is TGTGCCAGCAGCCCCCCCGGGGGCTACAATGAGCAGTTCTTC.

The CDR3 nucleotides are TGTGCCAGCAGCGTAGTGGCGGGGGGCTACAATGAGCAGTTCTTC. Translated, it gives CASSVVAGGYNEQFF. The V call is TRBV5-4, the J call TRBJ2-1, with 8 bases matching TRBD2. The germline gives CDR1 SGHNT, CDR2 YYREEE (reference sequence). V was clipped by 4 bases and J by 3 bases; unmatched bases: 6. The CDR3 loop spans 15 amino acids.

The chain uses TRBV7-8 and TRBJ1-1; D gene ambiguous. The germline gives CDR1 SGHVS, CDR2 FQNEAQ. The V end was cut by 4 bases, the J end by 4 bases, with 10 bases between. This CDR3 is built from 13 residues. The CDR3 is CASSSAFSTEAFF. The CDR3 DNA reads TGTGCCAGCAGCTCAGCTTTTAGCACTGAAGCTTTCTTT.

For the CDR3, the DNA is TGTGCCAGCAGTTCCTCAAACCCCCCGGAGGCTTTCTTT. Protein sequence: CASSSSNPPEAFF. The J gene is TRBJ1-1, the V gene TRBV6-2 or TRBV6-3, with unresolved D. This CDR3 region has 13 residues. The germline CDR1 and CDR2 sequences are MNHEY and SVGEGT. V dropped 4 bases and J dropped 11 bases, with 17 bases sitting between them.

This clone was observed a few times. The chain couples TRBV7-9 to TRBJ1-2; tentatively, D is TRBD1 (5 bases). This CDR3 region has 15 residues. Germline V lookup: CDR1 SEHNR, CDR2 FQNEAQ (reference sequence). V lost 5 bases and J lost 4, with 17 bases in between. In nucleotides, the CDR3 is TGTGCCAGCAGCGCCCTCCGGGGGGGGATCTATGGCTACACCTTC. Translation gives CASSALRGGIYGYTF. Complete variable domain (other parts from reference TRBV7-9 and TRBJ1-2): DTGVSQNPRHKITKRGQNVTFRCDPISEHNRLYWYRQTLGQGPEFLTYFQNEAQLEKSRLLSDRFSAERPKGSFSTLEIQRTEQGDSAMYLCASSALRGGIYGYTFGSGTRLTVV.

The chain uses TRBV19 and TRBJ2-3; no clear D. This CDR3 is 13 amino acids long. The ends were cut back, 3 bases at V and 3 bases at J, with 7 bases in the middle. The germline CDR1 and CDR2 sequences are LNHDA and SQIVND (reference sequence). In DNA form, the CDR3 reads TGTGCCAGTAGTATCTCCCAGACAGATACGCAGTATTTT. Translating gives CASSISQTDTQYF.

In nucleotides, the CDR3 is TGCGCCAGCAGCCAAGACGGGTGGCGCACAGATACGCAGTATTTT. This encodes CASSQDGWRTDTQYF. This sequence joins TRBV4-1 and TRBJ2-3; D ambiguous. The CDR3 extends over 15 amino acids. The V end lost 0 bases, the J end lost 1 base, and 8 bases lay between the germline ends. CDR1 and CDR2 from the germline V gene are MGHRA and YSYEKL.

The chain couples TRBV13 to TRBJ2-5, with TRBD2 matching over 14 bases. Germline assignment: CDR1 PRHDT and CDR2 FYEKMQ (reference sequence). The CDR3 sequence is 16 residues long. Unmatched junction bases numbered 6, after V lost 3 bases and J lost 6 bases. The CDR3 sequence: CASSFIGLAGGKTQYF. In DNA, the CDR3 is TGTGCCAGCAGCTTCATAGGACTAGCGGGGGGAAAGACCCAGTACTTC. Full variable domain (missing parts from reference TRBV13 and TRBJ2-5): AAGVIQSPRHLIKEKRETATLKCYPIPRHDTVYWYQQGPGQDPQFLISFYEKMQSDKGSIPDRFSAQQFSDYHSELNMSSLELGDSALYFCASSFIGLAGGKTQYFGPGTRLLVL.

V and J are TRBV5-1 and TRBJ1-2, with 7 bases aligning to TRBD1. Looked up from germline, CDR1 is SGHRS and CDR2 is YFSETQ. The J segment lost 3 bases and the V segment lost 2 bases, leaving 7 bases of the junction unmatched. CDR3 size: 15 residues. CDR3 in DNA: TGCGCCAGCAGCTTTAACAGGGGTCTTGACTATGGCTACACCTTC. Translating it yields CASSFNRGLDYGYTF.

The V gene is TRBV5-5, the J gene TRBJ1-2, with D possibly matching TRBD1 (6 bases). V lost 2 bases to trimming and J lost 2 bases, with 13 bases between them. CDR3 length: 15 residues. Germline V gene sequence: CDR1 SGHKS, CDR2 YYEKEE (reference sequence). CDR3 loop: CASSFVATGNYGYTF. CDR3 coding DNA: TGTGCCAGCAGCTTTGTTGCGACAGGCAACTATGGCTACACCTTC.

This clone was counted between two and nine times. This sequence joins TRBV14 and TRBJ2-7, with 11 bases that match TRBD2. Germline trimming cut 1 base from V and 6 bases from J; bases unmatched to any gene: 5. Germline V gene sequence: CDR1 SGHDN, CDR2 FVKESK. This CDR3 is built from 15 residues. The CDR3 region is CASSQGLAGKGEQYF. Here the CDR3 DNA reads TGTGCCAGCAGCCAAGGACTAGCGGGGAAGGGCGAGCAGTACTTC.

This chain connects TRBV5-4 to TRBJ1-2; maybe TRBD1 (6 bases). CDR3 length equals 13 residues. Trimming stripped 4 bases from V and 10 bases from J, with 17 bases between. Germline V gene lookup returns CDR1 SGHNT and CDR2 YYREEE (reference sequence). In DNA form, the CDR3 reads TGTGCCAGCAGCCCTACTACAGGGATAAACTACACCTTC. It translates to CASSPTTGINYTF.

V usage is TRBV30 and J usage is TRBJ1-2; tentative D call: TRBD1 (6 bases). The ends were cut back, 8 bases at V and 7 bases at J, with 29 bases in the middle. Germline V gene sequence: CDR1 GTSNPN, CDR2 SVGIG (reference sequence). This CDR3 region has 16 residues. The CDR3 reads CAGKLSIRGAIGGYTF. CDR3 nucleotide sequence: TGTGCCGGAAAACTATCTATTCGGGGGGCTATTGGTGGCTACACCTTC.

This clone was seen once. V gene TRBV7-2 combines with J gene TRBJ1-3; D uncertain. Trimming took off 2 bases at V and 0 bases at J, with 11 bases between the two ends. The CDR3 has 16 amino acids. CDR1 SGHTA and CDR2 FQGNSA come from the germline V gene. The CDR3 DNA is TGTGCCAGCAGCTTACAACACGGGAGCTCTGGAAACACCATATATTTT. This encodes CASSLQHGSSGNTIYF.

The V call is TRBV6-1, the J call TRBJ1-1; D not resolved. Trimming cost V 2 bases and J 5 bases, with 18 bases left between them. CDR1 is MNHNS and CDR2 is SASEGT in the germline V gene. The CDR3 covers 16 residues. CDR3 bases: TGTGCCAGCAGTGAATCTGTGGGCGGATGGGAGACTGAAGCTTTCTTT. Translation gives CASSESVGGWETEAFF.